These 24 T cell receptor beta chains share one sample of origin, sequenced in a study of tumor-infiltrating lymphocytes in oesophageal squamous cell carcinoma. TCRdb processed the PCR reads anew with MiXCR; each CDR3 protein has one entry. The profile covers approximately 21,000 distinct CDR3 sequences, with around two fifths appearing a single time and less than 45% taken by the ten largest. The sequenced sample was esophageal tumor tissue. The source of these receptors is a male donor with esophageal squamous cell carcinoma.

The rearrangement links TRBV6-6 to TRBJ2-3, with TRBD2 matching over 9 bases. The J call is in doubt because the DNA end fits TRBJ2-7 better. Germline V gene data show CDR1 as MNHNY and CDR2 as SVGAGI (reference sequence). This CDR3 is 13 amino acids long. The CDR3 protein is CASSAGGTYEQYF. CDR3 bases: TGTGCCAGCAGTGCGGGGGGGACGTACGAGCAGTACTTC.

As concerns this clonotype: One junction end disagrees with the germline gene, perhaps due to a read error. The chain has TRBV7-9 and TRBJ2-7; the D gene is possibly TRBD2 (5 bases). Germline-derived CDR1 and CDR2 are SEHNR and FQNEAQ (reference sequence). The CDR3 runs to 13 residues. CDR3 amino acids: CASLDVPGILKSF. DNA of the CDR3: TGTGCCAGCTTAGACGTACCCGGGATATTAAAATCCTTC.

This clonotype has a single count. The rearrangement links TRBV7-4 to TRBJ2-6; D is ambiguous. There are 13 residues in the CDR3. Trimming removed 4 bases from V and 4 bases from J, with 5 bases in between. Per germline, CDR1 SGHVT and CDR2 SQSDAQ. The CDR3, as DNA: TGTGCCAGCAGCTCTTCCGGGGCCAACGTCCTGACTTTC. Its translation is CASSSSGANVLTF.

To note about this clonotype: Sequence at one end of the junction differs from germline and may be a read error. J is TRBJ2-3 and V is TRBV5-3, with unresolved D. TRBV5-3 is recorded as an ORF, its role being uncertain. This CDR3 has 14 residues. The chain's CDR3 is CASSLDGGTDTQYF. CDR3 coding DNA: TGTGCCAGCAGCTTGGACGGTGGCACAGATACGCAGTATTTT.

Concerning this clonotype: The limits of the CDR3 on the DNA are not certain, so only TCRdb's listed CDR3 is given. Here the CDR3 reads CASSFLGTELWLHLRF. The chain recombines TRBV12-3 or TRBV12-4 with TRBJ2-6; whether TRBD1, the table's D call, matches the DNA was not checked. The CDR3 is 16 residues long, ends included.

The chain recombines TRBV3-1 with TRBJ2-2; D gene ambiguous. The CDR3 extends over 13 amino acids. Between the trimmed V and J ends, which lost 3 bases and 0 bases, there was a span of 2 bases. Germline V gene lookup returns CDR1 LGHDT and CDR2 YNNKEL (reference sequence). The CDR3 loop is CASSHPNTGELFF. CDR3 DNA: TGTGCCAGCAGCCACCCGAACACCGGGGAGCTGTTTTTT.

This clonotype was counted many times. The genes are TRBV28 and TRBJ2-7; D ambiguous. Germline V gene sequence: CDR1 MDHEN, CDR2 SYDVKM. Deletions cut 3 bases from V and 5 bases from J, with 11 bases between. The CDR3 consists of 13 residues. The DNA for the CDR3 is TGTGCCAGCAGTTTCCCCTTAGGGCACGAGCAGTACTTC. Its protein is CASSFPLGHEQYF.

The table lists this clonotype with many counts. Being one base from a much bigger clone, this may be a read error. The V call is TRBV28, the J call TRBJ2-7; TRBD2 aligns across 12 bases. Germline V gene lookup returns CDR1 MDHEN and CDR2 SYDVKM. CDR3 length: 15 residues. The ends lost 6 bases at V and 7 bases at J; junction bases unmatched: 10. The CDR3 DNA follows: TGTGCCAGCAGACGGACTAGCGGGATGGCTGATGAGCAGTACTTC. Amino acids: CASRRTSGMADEQYF.

This clonotype showed up just a few times. The chain employs TRBV12-3 or TRBV12-4 and TRBJ2-1, with TRBD2 matching over 12 bases. V shed 6 bases, J shed 5 bases, and the junction held 2 bases outside the gene matches. The CDR3 totals 14 residues. Here the CDR3 reads CASSWTSGNNEQFF. The CDR3 DNA reads TGTGCCAGCAGCTGGACTAGCGGGAACAATGAGCAGTTCTTC.

V usage is TRBV7-3 and J usage is TRBJ1-3; D might be TRBD1 (6 bases). The CDR3 spans 18 residues. V lost 3 bases and J lost 0, with 18 bases in between. The germline V gene has CDR1 SGHTA and CDR2 FQGTGA. The CDR3 sequence: CASSFLRGLPLSGNTIYF. The CDR3 DNA reads TGTGCCAGCAGCTTCCTCAGGGGCCTCCCCCTCTCTGGAAACACCATATATTTT.

This clonotype was seen repeatedly, ten times or more. The chain has TRBV2 and TRBJ2-7; no reliable D call. V shed 4 bases and J shed 0 bases, with 7 bases lying between them. Germline CDR1 and CDR2: SNHLY and FYNNEI. The CDR3 covers 13 residues. The CDR3 sequence: CASSVSNSYEQYF. DNA for the CDR3: TGTGCCAGCAGTGTGTCGAACTCCTACGAGCAGTACTTC.

Concerning this clonotype itself: An end of the junction does not agree with germline; a read error may underlie this. This chain uses TRBV28 with TRBJ2-3, with D unresolved. The V gene's germline CDR1 is MDHEN and CDR2 SYDVKM. The length of the CDR3 is 10 residues. The CDR3 DNA sequence: TGTGCCAGCAGTTTGGATACGCAGTATTTC. Translated: CASSLDTQYF.

The sample holds many counts of this clonotype. Lacking the conserved final phenylalanine or tryptophan, this CDR3 likely reflects a read error. Because the CDR3's place on the DNA is in doubt, the DNA is left out and the CDR3 is given as listed by TCRdb. The CDR3: CASGGGYYGYTFGS. This chain links TRBV6-1 with TRBJ2-1. CDR1 is MNHNS, CDR2 SASEGT, per germline. Both ends counted, the CDR3 spans 14 residues.

This clonotype was counted between two and nine times. The chain couples TRBV7-2 to TRBJ2-1; no clear D. Germline lookup yields CDR1 SGHTA and CDR2 FQGNSA. The CDR3 is 14 residues long. V dropped 1 base and J dropped 4 bases, with 8 bases sitting between them. CDR3 residues: CASSLVLLYNEQFF. CDR3 DNA: TGTGCCAGCAGCTTAGTGCTTCTATACAATGAGCAGTTCTTC.

About this clonotype: The CDR3 ends on some other residue instead of the conserved phenylalanine or tryptophan, so this is likely a read error. The DNA is left out, because the CDR3 cannot be placed on it with certainty; the CDR3 is given as TCRdb lists it. The chain links TRBV5-3 to TRBJ1-1; the DNA was not used to check the table's D call, TRBD1. TRBV5-3 is annotated as an ORF whose role is uncertain. Ends included, the CDR3 has 17 residues. CDR3 region: CASSLEYRQGAIQYFGP.

This clonotype showed up many times. The genes are TRBV6-1 and TRBJ2-7; D is tentatively TRBD1 or TRBD2 (5 bases each). The CDR3 contains 13 residues. CDR1 and CDR2 (germline): MNHNS, SASEGT. V dropped 5 bases and J dropped 1 base, with 9 bases sitting between them. The CDR3 here is CASSWDRSYEQYF. The CDR3 bases are TGTGCCAGCAGTTGGGACCGATCCTACGAGCAGTACTTC.

J is TRBJ2-3 and V is TRBV6-6, with TRBD1 matching over 7 bases. Matching the DNA end better, TRBJ1-2 makes the J call doubtful. CDR1 and CDR2 from the germline V gene are MNHNY and SVGAGI (reference sequence). The CDR3 covers 16 residues. The chain's CDR3 is CASSYSQPGGNYGYTF. The CDR3 nucleotides read TGTGCCAGCAGTTACTCCCAACCAGGGGGTAACTATGGCTACACCTTC.

The chain has TRBV7-8 and TRBJ2-5; 10 positions match TRBD1. Near its end, the DNA agrees better with TRBJ2-1, so the J call may be wrong. CDR1 is SGHVS and CDR2 is FQNEAQ in the germline V gene. The CDR3 totals 18 residues. The CDR3 spells CASSFTGTGEVGYNEQFF. As DNA, the CDR3 is TGTGCCAGCAGCTTTACCGGGACAGGGGAAGTGGGGTACAATGAGCAGTTCTTC.

The sample holds many counts of this clonotype. The rearrangement joins TRBV11-2 to TRBJ2-7; D is undetermined. The ends were cut back, 2 bases at V and 0 bases at J, with 20 bases in the middle. Germline CDR1 reads SGHAT; CDR2 reads FQNNGV. This CDR3 comprises 18 residues. As DNA, the CDR3 is TGTGCCAGCAGCTTACACCGGGCCCTAGTTTCCCTCTCCTACGAGCAGTACTTC. It codes for CASSLHRALVSLSYEQYF.

As to this clonotype: Because the CDR3 is missing its conserved closing phenylalanine or tryptophan, this is likely a read error. The DNA is omitted, as the CDR3 cannot be located on it reliably, and the CDR3 follows TCRdb's listing. The J gene is TRBJ2-6, the V gene TRBV14; TRBD2, the table's D call, was not compared with the DNA. Counting both end residues, the CDR3 totals 17 amino acids. Germline-derived CDR1 and CDR2 are SGHDN and FVKESK. This CDR3 is CASSHGTSTYYEQYFGA.

Only a few counts were recorded for this clonotype. V gene TRBV20-1 combines with J gene TRBJ2-7; 11 bases match TRBD2. J gave up 7 bases and V 5 bases, and 13 bases lay outside the gene matches. Germline V CDR1 and CDR2: DFQATT, SNEGSKA (reference sequence). The CDR3 contains 15 residues. The DNA of the CDR3 is TGCAGTGCTCATAGCGGGAGGGCCATTTGGAATGAGCAGTACTTC. Protein: CSAHSGRAIWNEQYF.

This clonotype was seen at least ten times. The genes are TRBV2 and TRBJ2-7; 7 bases match TRBD1. CDR1 is SNHLY and CDR2 is FYNNEI in the germline V gene. The V and J ends lost 3 bases and 3 bases, in that order; junction bases with no gene match: 11. This CDR3 has 16 residues. CDR3 sequence reads: CASSDPSRQGGYEQYF. The DNA of the CDR3 is TGTGCCAGCAGTGATCCGTCCCGACAGGGTGGCTACGAGCAGTACTTC.

This clonotype has just a few counts. The chain joins TRBV12-3 or TRBV12-4 to TRBJ1-3, with unresolved D. Trimming cost V 5 bases and J 0 bases, with 11 bases left between them. CDR3 length equals 15 residues. The CDR3 bases are TGTGCCAGCAGTCCCCTGGGGATCTCTGGAAACACCATATATTTT. Its translation: CASSPLGISGNTIYF.

This sequence joins TRBV7-1 and TRBJ2-7, with D unresolved. The assigned J gene may be wrong: the sequence end matches TRBJ2-1 better. TRBV7-1 is placed among ORFs of uncertain function. There are 14 residues in the CDR3. CDR3 amino acids: CASSSDAFYNEQFF. CDR3 nucleotide sequence: TGTGCCAGCAGCTCAGATGCCTTCTACAATGAGCAGTTCTTC.